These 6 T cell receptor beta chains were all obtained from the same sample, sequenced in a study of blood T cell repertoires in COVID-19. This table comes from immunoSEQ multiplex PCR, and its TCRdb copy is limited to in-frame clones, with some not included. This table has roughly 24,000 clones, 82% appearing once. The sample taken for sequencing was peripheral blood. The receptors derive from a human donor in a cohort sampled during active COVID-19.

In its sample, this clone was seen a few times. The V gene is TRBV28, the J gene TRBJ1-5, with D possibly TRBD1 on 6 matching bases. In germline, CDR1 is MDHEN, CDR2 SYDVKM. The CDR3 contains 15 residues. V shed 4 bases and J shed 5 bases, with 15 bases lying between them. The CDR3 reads CASSSPRGRDQPQHF. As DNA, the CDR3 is TGTGCCAGCAGTTCGCCCAGGGGTAGGGATCAGCCCCAGCATTTT.

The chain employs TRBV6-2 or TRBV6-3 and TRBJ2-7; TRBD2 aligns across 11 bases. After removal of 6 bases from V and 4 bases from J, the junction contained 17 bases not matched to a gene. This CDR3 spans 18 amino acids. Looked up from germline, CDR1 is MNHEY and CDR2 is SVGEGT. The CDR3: CASSTARLAGSPGYEQYF. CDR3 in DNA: TGTGCCAGCAGCACAGCAAGACTAGCGGGGTCACCGGGGTACGAGCAGTACTTC.

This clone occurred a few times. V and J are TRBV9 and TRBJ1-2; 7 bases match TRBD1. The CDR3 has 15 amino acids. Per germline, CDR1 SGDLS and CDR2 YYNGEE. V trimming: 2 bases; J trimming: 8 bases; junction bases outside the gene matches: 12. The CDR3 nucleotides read TGTGCCAGCAGCGTCGGGACAGCCTACGTAAGGGGCTACACCTTC. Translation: CASSVGTAYVRGYTF.

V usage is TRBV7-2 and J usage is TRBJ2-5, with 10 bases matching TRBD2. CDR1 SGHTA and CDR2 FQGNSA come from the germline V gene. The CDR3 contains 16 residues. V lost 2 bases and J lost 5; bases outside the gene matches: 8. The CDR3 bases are TGTGCCAGCAGCTTATTTGGCCAGCGGGAGGGGGAGACCCAGTACTTC. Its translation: CASSLFGQREGETQYF.

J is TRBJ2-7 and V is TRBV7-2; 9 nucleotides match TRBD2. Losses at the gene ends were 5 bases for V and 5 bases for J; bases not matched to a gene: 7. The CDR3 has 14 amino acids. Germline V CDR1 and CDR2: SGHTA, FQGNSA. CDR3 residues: CASSRSGRSDEQYF. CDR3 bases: TGTGCCAGCAGCCGTAGCGGGAGAAGCGACGAGCAGTACTTC.

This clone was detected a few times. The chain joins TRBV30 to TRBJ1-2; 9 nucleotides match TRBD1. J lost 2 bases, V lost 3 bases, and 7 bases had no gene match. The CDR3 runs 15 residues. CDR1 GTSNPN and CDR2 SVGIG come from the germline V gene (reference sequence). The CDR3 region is CAWRGQGNLNYGYTF. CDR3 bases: TGTGCCTGGAGGGGACAGGGCAACCTAAACTATGGCTACACCTTC.